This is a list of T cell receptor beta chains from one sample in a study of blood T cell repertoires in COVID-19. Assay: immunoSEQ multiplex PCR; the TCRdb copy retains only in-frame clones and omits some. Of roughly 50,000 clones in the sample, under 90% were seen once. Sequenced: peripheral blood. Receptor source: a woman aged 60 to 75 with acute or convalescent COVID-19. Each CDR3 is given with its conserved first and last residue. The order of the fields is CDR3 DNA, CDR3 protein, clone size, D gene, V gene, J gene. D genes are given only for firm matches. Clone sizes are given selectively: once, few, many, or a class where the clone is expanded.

TGTGCCAGTAGTACACCCGCGGGCCTTCAGGTCAGTGGCTACACCTTC	CASSTPAGLQVSGYTF	.	.	TRBV19	TRBJ1-2
TGCGCCAGCAGCTTGGGCGGGACTGGGGCCAACGTCCTGACTTTC	CASSLGGTGANVLTF	.	.	TRBV5-1	TRBJ2-6
TGTGCCAGCAGCTTAACGCGGACGACTAGCGGGAGTCCCGGGGAGCTGTTTTTT	CASSLTRTTSGSPGELFF	.	TRBD2	TRBV7-3	TRBJ2-2
TGTGCCAGTAGTTACCAGGGAATGAACACTGAAGCTTTCTTT	CASSYQGMNTEAFF	few	.	TRBV19	TRBJ1-1
TGTGCCAGCAGCCCGACAGGGGTGAGATTGTCCTACAATGAGCAGTTCTTC	CASSPTGVRLSYNEQFF	.	TRBD1	TRBV7-6	TRBJ2-1
TGTGCCAGCAGCTTCCTGGGTCTAGCGGGGGGACTTTGGTTCTTC	CASSFLGLAGGLWFF	.	TRBD2	TRBV11-2	TRBJ2-1
TGTGCCAGCAGCATCGACAGGGGGGCCTACAATGAGCAGTTCTTC	CASSIDRGAYNEQFF	.	TRBD1	TRBV7-2	TRBJ2-1
TGTGCCAGCAGCGTAGGAAGGACAGGGGAACGGCATTTT	CASSVGRTGERHF	.	TRBD1	TRBV9	TRBJ1-5
TGTGCCACCAGTGCGACAGGGGGCAAAGAGCAGTACTTC	CATSATGGKEQYF	.	TRBD1	TRBV24-1	TRBJ2-7
TGTGCCAGTAGCCCCCTCAGGACAGGGAGTAATGAGCAGTTCTTC	CASSPLRTGSNEQFF	.	TRBD1	TRBV19	TRBJ2-1
TGTGCCAGCAGTTTTTCAAACAGGGGGTCTGGCTACACCTTC	CASSFSNRGSGYTF	.	TRBD1	TRBV28	TRBJ1-2
TGTGCCAGCAGCTCTAGGGTCCCCCGGGCGGGTGAGCAGTTCTTC	CASSSRVPRAGEQFF	.	.	TRBV7-2	TRBJ2-1
TGTGCCACCAGCACCGGGGGTCACCCTGTCACAGATACGCAGTATTTT	CATSTGGHPVTDTQYF	.	.	TRBV15	TRBJ2-3
TGTGCCAGCAGCTTGGGGGGGGATAGCAATCAGCCCCAGCATTTT	CASSLGGDSNQPQHF	once	.	TRBV5-4	TRBJ1-5
TGTGCCAGCAGCTTATCAGGGCTTAAAAATTCACCCCTCCACTTT	CASSLSGLKNSPLHF	once	.	TRBV7-8	TRBJ1-6
TGCGCCAGCGGAAGCAGCGGCTACGAGCAGTACTTC	CASGSSGYEQYF	.	.	TRBV10-2	TRBJ2-7
TGTGCCAGCAGCCAATGGACTAGCGGGGGGTCCGATGAGCAGTTCTTC	CASSQWTSGGSDEQFF	.	TRBD2	TRBV7-3	TRBJ2-1
TGCAGTGCTAGTCCACCTATCCTCTACGAGCAGTACTTC	CSASPPILYEQYF	.	.	TRBV20-1	TRBJ2-7
TGTGCCATCAGTAAAACAGGGACCAATGGCTACACCTTC	CAISKTGTNGYTF	.	.	TRBV10-3	TRBJ1-2
TGTGCCAGCAGTTTATCTACGGGTAGCAATCAGCCCCAGCATTTT	CASSLSTGSNQPQHF	.	.	TRBV28	TRBJ1-5
TGTGCCAGCAGCCAAGATCTTAATCTAGTCGCCCTGGGTGGAAACACCATATATTTT	CASSQDLNLVALGGNTIYF	.	.	TRBV3-1/TRBV3-2	TRBJ1-3
TGTGCCAGCAGCTTGGCAGGGTTGAATATGGACACTGAAGCTTTCTTT	CASSLAGLNMDTEAFF	.	.	TRBV5-6	TRBJ1-1
TGCGCCAGCAGCTCGCATCCGGACACTGAAGCTTTCTTT	CASSSHPDTEAFF	.	.	TRBV5-1	TRBJ1-1
TGTGCCAGCAGCCAAATTCCGGGACTAGCGGGAGGAGGAACCGGGGAGCTGTTTTTT	CASSQIPGLAGGGTGELFF	.	TRBD2	TRBV3-1/TRBV3-2	TRBJ2-2
TGTGCCAGCAGTTACGGAGGGAGGGGTTCACCCCTCCACTTT	CASSYGGRGSPLHF	.	.	TRBV6-5	TRBJ1-6